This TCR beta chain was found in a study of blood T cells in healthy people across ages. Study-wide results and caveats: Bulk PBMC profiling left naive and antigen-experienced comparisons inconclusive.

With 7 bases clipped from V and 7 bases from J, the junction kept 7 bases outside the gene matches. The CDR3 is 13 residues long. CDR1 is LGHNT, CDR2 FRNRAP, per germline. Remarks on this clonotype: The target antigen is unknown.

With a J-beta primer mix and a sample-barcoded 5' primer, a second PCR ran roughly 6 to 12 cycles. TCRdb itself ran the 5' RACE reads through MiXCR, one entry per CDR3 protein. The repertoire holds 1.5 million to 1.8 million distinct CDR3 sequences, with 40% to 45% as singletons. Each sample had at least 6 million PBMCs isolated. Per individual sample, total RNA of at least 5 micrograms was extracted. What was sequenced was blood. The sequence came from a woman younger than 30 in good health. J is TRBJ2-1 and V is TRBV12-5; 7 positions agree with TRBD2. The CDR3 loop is CASEGGSGNEQFF. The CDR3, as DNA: TGTGCTAGTGAGGGAGGGTCGGGGAATGAGCAGTTCTTC.